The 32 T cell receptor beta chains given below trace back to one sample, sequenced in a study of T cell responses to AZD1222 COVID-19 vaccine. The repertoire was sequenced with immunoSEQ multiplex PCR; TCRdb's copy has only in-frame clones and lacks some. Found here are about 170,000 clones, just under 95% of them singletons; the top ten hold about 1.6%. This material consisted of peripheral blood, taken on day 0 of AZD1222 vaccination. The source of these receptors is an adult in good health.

In nucleotides, the CDR3 is TGCGCCAGCAGCCAAGATCAGGGGACCCGGGGTACTGAGACCCAGTACTTC. Translation gives CASSQDQGTRGTETQYF. The chain joins TRBV4-1 to TRBJ2-5; tentatively, D is TRBD1 (6 bases). CDR1 MGHRA and CDR2 YSYEKL come from the germline V gene. V was shortened by 0 bases and J by 5 bases, with 19 bases between the two germline ends. This CDR3 has 17 residues.

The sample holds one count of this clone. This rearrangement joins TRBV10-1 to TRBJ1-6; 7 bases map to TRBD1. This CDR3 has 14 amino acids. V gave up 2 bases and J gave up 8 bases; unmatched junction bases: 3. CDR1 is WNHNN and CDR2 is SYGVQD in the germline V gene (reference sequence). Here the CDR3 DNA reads TGCGCCAGCAGTGAGGACAGGGTTGATTCACCCCTCCACTTT. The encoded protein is CASSEDRVDSPLHF.

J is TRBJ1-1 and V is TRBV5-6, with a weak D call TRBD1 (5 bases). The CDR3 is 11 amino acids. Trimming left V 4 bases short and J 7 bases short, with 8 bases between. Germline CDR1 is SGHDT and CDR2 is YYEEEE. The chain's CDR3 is CASSLGGEAFF. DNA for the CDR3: TGTGCCAGCAGCCTGGGGGGTGAAGCTTTCTTT.

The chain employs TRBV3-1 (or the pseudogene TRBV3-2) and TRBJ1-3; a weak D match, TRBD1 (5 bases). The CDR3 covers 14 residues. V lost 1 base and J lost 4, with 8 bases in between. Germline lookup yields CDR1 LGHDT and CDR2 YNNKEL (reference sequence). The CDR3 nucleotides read TGTGCCAGCAGCCAAGGAGACAGAGGAAACACCATATATTTT. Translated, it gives CASSQGDRGNTIYF.

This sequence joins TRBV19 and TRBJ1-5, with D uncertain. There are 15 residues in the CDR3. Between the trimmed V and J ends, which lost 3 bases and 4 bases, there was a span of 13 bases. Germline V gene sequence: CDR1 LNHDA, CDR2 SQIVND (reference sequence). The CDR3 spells CASSIVGPANQPQHF. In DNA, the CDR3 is TGTGCCAGTAGTATCGTTGGACCGGCGAATCAGCCCCAGCATTTT.

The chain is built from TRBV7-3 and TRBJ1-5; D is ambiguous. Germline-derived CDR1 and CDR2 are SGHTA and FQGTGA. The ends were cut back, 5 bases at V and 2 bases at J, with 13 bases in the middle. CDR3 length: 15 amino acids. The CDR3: CASSLERAGNQPQHF. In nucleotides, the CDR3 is TGTGCCAGCAGCCTGGAACGAGCCGGCAATCAGCCCCAGCATTTT.

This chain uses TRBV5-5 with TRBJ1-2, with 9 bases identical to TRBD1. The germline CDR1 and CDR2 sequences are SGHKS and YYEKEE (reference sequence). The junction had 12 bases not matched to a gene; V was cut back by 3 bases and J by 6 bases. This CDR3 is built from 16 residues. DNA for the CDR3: TGTGCCAGCAGCTACGACCCTAGAGGGACAGGGAATGGCTACACCTTC. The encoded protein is CASSYDPRGTGNGYTF. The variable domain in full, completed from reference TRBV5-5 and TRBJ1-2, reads DAGVTQSPTHLIKTRGQQVTLRCSPISGHKSVSWYQQVLGQGPQFIFQYYEKEERGRGNFPDRFSARQFPNYSSELNVNALLLGDSALYLCASSYDPRGTGNGYTFGSGTRLTVV.

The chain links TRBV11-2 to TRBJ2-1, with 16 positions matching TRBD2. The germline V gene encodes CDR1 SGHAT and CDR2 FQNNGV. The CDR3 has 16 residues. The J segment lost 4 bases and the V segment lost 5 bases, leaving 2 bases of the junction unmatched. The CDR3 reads CASSLGLAGGYNEQFF. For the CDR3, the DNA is TGTGCCAGCAGCCTGGGACTAGCGGGAGGGTACAATGAGCAGTTCTTC.

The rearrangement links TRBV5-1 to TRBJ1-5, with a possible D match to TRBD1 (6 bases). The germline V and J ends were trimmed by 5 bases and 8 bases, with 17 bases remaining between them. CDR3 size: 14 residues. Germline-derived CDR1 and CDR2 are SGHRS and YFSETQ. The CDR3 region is CASSRIAGEKPQHF. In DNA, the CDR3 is TGCGCCAGCAGTAGGATAGCAGGGGAGAAGCCCCAGCATTTT.

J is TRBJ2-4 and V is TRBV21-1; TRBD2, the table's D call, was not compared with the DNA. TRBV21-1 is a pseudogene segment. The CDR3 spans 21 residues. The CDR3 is CASSKFGRLAGGPVAKNIQYF. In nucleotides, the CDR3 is TGTGCCAGCAGCAAATTCGGGCGACTAGCGGGAGGGCCCGTAGCCAAAAACATTCAGTACTTC.

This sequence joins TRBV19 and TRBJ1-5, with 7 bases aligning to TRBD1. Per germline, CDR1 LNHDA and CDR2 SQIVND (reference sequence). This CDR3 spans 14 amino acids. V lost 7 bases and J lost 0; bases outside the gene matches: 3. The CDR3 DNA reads TGTGCCAGTATGCGGACAGGTAGCAATCAGCCCCAGCATTTT. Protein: CASMRTGSNQPQHF.

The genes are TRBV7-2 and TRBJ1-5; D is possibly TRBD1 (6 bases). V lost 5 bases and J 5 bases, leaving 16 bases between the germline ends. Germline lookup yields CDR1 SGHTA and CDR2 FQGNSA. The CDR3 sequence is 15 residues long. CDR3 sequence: CASSDDRQAYQPQHF. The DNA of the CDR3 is TGTGCCAGCAGCGACGACCGACAGGCCTATCAGCCCCAGCATTTT.

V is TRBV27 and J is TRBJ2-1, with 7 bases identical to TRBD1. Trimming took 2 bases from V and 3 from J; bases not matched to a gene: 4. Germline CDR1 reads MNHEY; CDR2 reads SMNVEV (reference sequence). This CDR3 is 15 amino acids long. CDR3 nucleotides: TGTGCCAGCAGTTTAATGGGACAGTTCTACAATGAGCAGTTCTTC. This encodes CASSLMGQFYNEQFF.

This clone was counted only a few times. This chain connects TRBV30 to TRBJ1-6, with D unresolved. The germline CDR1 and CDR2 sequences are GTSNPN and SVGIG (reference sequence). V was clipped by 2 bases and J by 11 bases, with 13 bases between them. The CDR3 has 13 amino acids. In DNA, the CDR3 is TGTGCCTGGAGTCCATTAAGTTGGGCACCCCTCCACTTT. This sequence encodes CAWSPLSWAPLHF.

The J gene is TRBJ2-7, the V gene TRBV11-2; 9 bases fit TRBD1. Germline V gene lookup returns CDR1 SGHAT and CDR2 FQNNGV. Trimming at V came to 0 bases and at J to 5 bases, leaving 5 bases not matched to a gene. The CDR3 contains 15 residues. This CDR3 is CASSLEGTGFDEQYF. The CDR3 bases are TGTGCCAGCAGCTTAGAAGGGACAGGGTTCGACGAGCAGTACTTC.

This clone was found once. In nucleotides, the CDR3 is TGTGCCAGCAGCTATACACAGGGAAATGAGCAGTTCTTC. Amino acids: CASSYTQGNEQFF. The chain uses TRBV7-9 and TRBJ2-1; tentatively, D is TRBD1 (6 bases). Trimming left V 4 bases short and J 7 bases short, with 11 bases between. Germline assignment: CDR1 SEHNR and CDR2 FQNEAQ (reference sequence). The CDR3 spans 13 residues.

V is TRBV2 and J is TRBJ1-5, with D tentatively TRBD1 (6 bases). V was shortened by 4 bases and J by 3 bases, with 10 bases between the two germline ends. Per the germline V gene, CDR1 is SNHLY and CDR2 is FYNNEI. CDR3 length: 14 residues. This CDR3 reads CASSGTVYNQPQHF. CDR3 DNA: TGTGCCAGCAGTGGGACAGTATACAATCAGCCCCAGCATTTT.

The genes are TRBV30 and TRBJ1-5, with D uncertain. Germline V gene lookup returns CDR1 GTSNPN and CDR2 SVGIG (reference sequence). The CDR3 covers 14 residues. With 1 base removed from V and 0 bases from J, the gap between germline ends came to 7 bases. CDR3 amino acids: CAWSGVYSNQPQHF. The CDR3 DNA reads TGTGCCTGGAGTGGGGTATATAGCAATCAGCCCCAGCATTTT.

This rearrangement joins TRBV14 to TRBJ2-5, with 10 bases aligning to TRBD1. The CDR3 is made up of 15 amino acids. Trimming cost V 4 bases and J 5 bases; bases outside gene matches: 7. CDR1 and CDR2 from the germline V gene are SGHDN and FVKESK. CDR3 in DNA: TGTGCCAGCAGCCCCTACCGGGGACAGGGGGAGACCCAGTACTTC. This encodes CASSPYRGQGETQYF.

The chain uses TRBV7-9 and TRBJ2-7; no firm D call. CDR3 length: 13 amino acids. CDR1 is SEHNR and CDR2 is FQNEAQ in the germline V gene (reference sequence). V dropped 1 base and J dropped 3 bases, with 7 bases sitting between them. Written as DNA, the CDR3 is TGTGCCAGCAGCTTAGGACTGTTCTACGAGCAGTACTTC. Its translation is CASSLGLFYEQYF.

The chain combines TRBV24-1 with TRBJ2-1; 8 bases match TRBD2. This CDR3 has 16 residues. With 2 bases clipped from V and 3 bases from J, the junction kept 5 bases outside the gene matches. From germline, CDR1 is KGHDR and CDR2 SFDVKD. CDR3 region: CATSDSQAGVYNEQFF. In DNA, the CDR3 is TGTGCCACCAGTGATTCGCAAGCGGGGGTCTACAATGAGCAGTTCTTC.

This CDR3 is CASSLVLDTQYF. The CDR3 region has the DNA TGTGCCAGCAGCTTAGTCCTAGATACGCAGTATTTT. This sequence joins TRBV11-2 and TRBJ2-3; unclear D gene. The ends were cut back, 1 base at V and 5 bases at J, with 4 bases in the middle. CDR3 length: 12 amino acids. Germline CDR1 reads SGHAT; CDR2 reads FQNNGV.

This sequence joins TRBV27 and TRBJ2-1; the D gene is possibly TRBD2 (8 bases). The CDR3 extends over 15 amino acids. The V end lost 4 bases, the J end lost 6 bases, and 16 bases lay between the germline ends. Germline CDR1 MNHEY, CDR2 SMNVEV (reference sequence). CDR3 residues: CASSSPGGLVNEQFF. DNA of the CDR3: TGTGCCAGCAGTTCCCCAGGGGGACTAGTCAATGAGCAGTTCTTC.

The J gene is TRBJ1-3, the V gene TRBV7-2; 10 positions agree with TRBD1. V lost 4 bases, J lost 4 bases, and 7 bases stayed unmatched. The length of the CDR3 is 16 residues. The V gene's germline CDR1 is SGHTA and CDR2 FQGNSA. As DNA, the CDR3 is TGTGCCAGCAGCTCCATCGGACAGGGGGAAGGAAACACCATATATTTT. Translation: CASSSIGQGEGNTIYF. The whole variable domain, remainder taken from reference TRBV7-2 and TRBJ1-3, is GAGVSQSPSNKVTEKGKDVELRCDPISGHTALYWYRQSLGQGLEFLIYFQGNSAPDKSGLPSDRFSAERTGGSVSTLTIQRTQQEDSAVYLCASSSIGQGEGNTIYFGEGSWLTVV.

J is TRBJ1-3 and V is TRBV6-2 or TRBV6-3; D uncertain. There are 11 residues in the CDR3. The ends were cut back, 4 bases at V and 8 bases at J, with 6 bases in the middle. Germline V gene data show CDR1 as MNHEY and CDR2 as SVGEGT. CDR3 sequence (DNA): TGTGCCAGCAGTTTCCGGGACACCATATATTTT. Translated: CASSFRDTIYF.

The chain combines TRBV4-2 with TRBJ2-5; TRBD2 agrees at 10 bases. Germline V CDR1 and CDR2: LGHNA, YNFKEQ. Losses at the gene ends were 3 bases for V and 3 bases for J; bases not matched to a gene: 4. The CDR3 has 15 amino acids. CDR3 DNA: TGTGCCAGCAGCCATAGCGGGGGGTCCGAAGAGACCCAGTACTTC. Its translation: CASSHSGGSEETQYF.

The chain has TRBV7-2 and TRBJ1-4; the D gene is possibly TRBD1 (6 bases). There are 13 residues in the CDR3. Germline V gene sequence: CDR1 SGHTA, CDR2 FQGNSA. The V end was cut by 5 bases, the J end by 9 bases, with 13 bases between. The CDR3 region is CASSIGQSQKLFF. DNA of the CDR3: TGTGCCAGCAGCATCGGACAGTCGCAAAAACTGTTTTTT.

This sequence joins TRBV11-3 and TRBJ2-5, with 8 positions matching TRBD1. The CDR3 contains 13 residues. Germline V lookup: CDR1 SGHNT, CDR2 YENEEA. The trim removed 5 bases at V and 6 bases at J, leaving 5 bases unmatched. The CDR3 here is CASSRQGWQTQYF. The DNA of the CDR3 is TGTGCCAGCAGCAGACAGGGGTGGCAGACCCAGTACTTC.

Written as DNA, the CDR3 is TGTGCCAGCAGCCTCGGTCAGGGGCACACCGGGGAGCTGTTTTTT. Protein: CASSLGQGHTGELFF. The rearrangement uses TRBV7-9 and TRBJ2-2; maybe TRBD1 (6 bases). The V end was cut by 5 bases, the J end by 3 bases, with 13 bases between. Germline V CDR1 and CDR2: SEHNR, FQNEAQ (reference sequence). CDR3 length equals 15 residues.

CDR3 in amino acids: CASMAASGRFSYEQYF. In DNA, the CDR3 is TGTGCCAGCATGGCAGCTAGCGGGAGGTTCTCCTACGAGCAGTACTTC. The chain is built from TRBV6-6 and TRBJ2-7; TRBD2 agrees at 11 bases. Germline V gives CDR1 MNHNY, CDR2 SVGAGI (reference sequence). With V trimmed by 7 bases and J by 0 bases, 8 bases remained unmatched. This CDR3 has 16 amino acids.

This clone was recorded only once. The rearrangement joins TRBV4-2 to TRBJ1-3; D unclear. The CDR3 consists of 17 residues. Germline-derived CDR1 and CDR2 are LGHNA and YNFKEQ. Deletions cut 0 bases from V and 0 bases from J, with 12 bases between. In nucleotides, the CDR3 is TGTGCCAGCAGCCAAGATGGGGTAGCTTACTCTGGAAACACCATATATTTT. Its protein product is CASSQDGVAYSGNTIYF.

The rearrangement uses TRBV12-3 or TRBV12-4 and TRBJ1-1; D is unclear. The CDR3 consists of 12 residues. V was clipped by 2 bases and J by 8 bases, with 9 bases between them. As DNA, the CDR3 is TGTGCCAGCAGTTTATACGGCGGCGAAGCTTTCTTT. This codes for CASSLYGGEAFF.